The following is a T cell receptor beta chain sequence with its context. Its antigen is unknown. Both iRepertoire HTBI primers and Arm-PCR of CDR3 regions were used to build the TCR beta libraries. MiXCR, run by TCRdb on the multiplex PCR reads, gives a single entry per CDR3 protein. The sample has roughly 500,000 distinct CDR3 sequences, roughly 20% seen once; the top ten hold over 7.5%. This sample was included in a study of regulatory T cells in long-lasting Graves disease. Findings of the study overall: Study of thyroid tissue was not done, with only peripheral blood studied. In persistent patients, shared public clonotypes (approximately 3,000) outnumbered those in new patients (roughly 870).

CDR1 is ENHRY and CDR2 is SYGVKD in the germline V gene. The trim removed 3 bases at V and 1 base at J, leaving 6 bases unmatched. The CDR3 is 16 residues long. Time point noted: persistent/refractory GD, antithyroid drugs over 5 years with positive TRAb. PBMC RNA served as the TCR library source. This TCR was recovered from a female donor with Graves disease. Here the sequenced sample was peripheral blood mononuclear cells (PBMCs), taken when the disease was refractory, from a patient treated with antithyroid drugs. V is TRBV10-3 and J is TRBJ1-1; 9 bases are a match to TRBD1. CDR3 DNA: TGTGCCATCAGTGAACGGACAGGGGCCGGGAACACTGAAGCTTTCTTT. It codes for CAISERTGAGNTEAFF.